One sample yielded the 5 T cell receptor beta chains listed below, sequenced in a study of shared clonotypes between healthy human individuals. Some clones are missing from TCRdb's copy, which holds only in-frame ones; the method was immunoSEQ multiplex PCR. The sample shows approximately 2.5 million clones, roughly 92% of them seen only once. Sequenced sample: naive CD4+ T cells sorted from blood. Subset reported: CD45RA+ positively selected. The origin of the receptors is a man between 18 and 35 years old in good health.

The chain combines TRBV7-8 with TRBJ2-5; D might be TRBD1 or TRBD2, each matching 6 bases. V was pared by 4 bases and J by 4 bases, with 16 bases between. Germline V gene lookup returns CDR1 SGHVS and CDR2 FQNEAQ. This CDR3 spans 15 amino acids. CDR3 in amino acids: CASSYQGGYGETQYF. CDR3 DNA sequence: TGTGCCAGCAGCTACCAAGGGGGGTACGGAGAGACCCAGTACTTC.

The V and J genes are TRBV7-3 and TRBJ1-1; the D is unclear. Germline lookup yields CDR1 SGHTA and CDR2 FQGTGA. The CDR3 is made up of 13 amino acids. Between the trimmed V and J ends, which lost 5 bases and 3 bases, there was a span of 10 bases. The CDR3 reads CASSPGGYTEAFF. The CDR3 DNA reads TGTGCCAGCAGCCCGGGCGGGTACACTGAAGCTTTCTTT.

The chain is built from TRBV29-1 and TRBJ1-2, with 8 bases aligning to TRBD1. The germline V gene encodes CDR1 SQVTM and CDR2 ANQGSEA. CDR3 length equals 13 residues. The DNA of the CDR3 is TGCTTGACCAGACAGGGGACTAACTATGGCTACACCTTC. Its translation is CLTRQGTNYGYTF.

This chain uses TRBV6-1 with TRBJ1-1; 8 bases line up with TRBD1. The germline V gene has CDR1 MNHNS and CDR2 SASEGT. This CDR3 is 14 amino acids long. Trimming took 8 bases from V and 5 from J; bases not matched to a gene: 10. The CDR3 sequence is CASLNRGQGTEAFF. In DNA form, the CDR3 reads TGTGCCAGCCTCAACCGTGGACAGGGAACTGAAGCTTTCTTT.

The CDR3 region is CASSPPTVRYTEAFF. The CDR3 DNA is TGTGCCAGCTCACCACCAACGGTCCGATACACTGAAGCTTTCTTT. The J gene is TRBJ1-1, the V gene TRBV18; D unresolved. Germline loops: CDR1 KGHSH, CDR2 LQKENI. This CDR3 contains 15 residues. Trimming took 0 bases from V and 3 from J, leaving 11 bases between them.